The clone carrying this T cell receptor beta chain was picked up a small number of times. The antigen remains undetermined. The sample originates from a study of T cell repertoires in cytomegalovirus infection. As for the study in general: Used in the study were CMV epitopes, some recently identified and HLA-C-restricted, others well-studied and HLA-B-restricted. Study-wide results and caveats: Carriers of CMV and the relevant HLA type were discriminated by public TCR beta frequency. The study found HLA-C-restricted CMV-specific TCR beta clonotypes dominating the ex vivo response.

Germline V gene data show CDR1 as SGHRS and CDR2 as YFSETQ. The CDR3 contains 17 residues. V lost 4 bases to trimming and J lost 0 bases; unmatched junction nucleotides: 5. Via MiXCR, TCRdb re-called the reads, giving one row per CDR3 protein. The table has 100,000 to 120,000 distinct CDR3 sequences, 30% seen once; the top ten hold 41%. The rearrangement links TRBV5-1 to TRBJ2-1; the match to TRBD2 covers 12 bases. The clonotype was recovered from a human donor in good health (CMV status not recorded). Some clones in this sample may be carry-over from other donors' samples. The sample here was CD8+ T cells from cultured PBMCs, taken from culture after CMV antigen stimulation. Written as DNA, the CDR3 is TGCGCCAGCAGCCTCGGACTAGCGGGGAACTCCTACAATGAGCAGTTCTTC. It translates to CASSLGLAGNSYNEQFF.